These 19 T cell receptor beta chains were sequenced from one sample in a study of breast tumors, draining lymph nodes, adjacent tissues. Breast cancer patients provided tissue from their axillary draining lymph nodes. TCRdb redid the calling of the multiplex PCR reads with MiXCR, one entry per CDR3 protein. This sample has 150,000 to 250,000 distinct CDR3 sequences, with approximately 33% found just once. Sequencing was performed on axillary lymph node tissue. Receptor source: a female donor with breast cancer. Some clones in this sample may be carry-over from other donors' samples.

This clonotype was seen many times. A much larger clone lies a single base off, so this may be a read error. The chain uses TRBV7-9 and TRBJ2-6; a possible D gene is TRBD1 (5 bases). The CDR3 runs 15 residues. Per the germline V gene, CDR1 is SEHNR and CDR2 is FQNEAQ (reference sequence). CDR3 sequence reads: CASTLGISGANVLPF. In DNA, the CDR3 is TGTGCCAGCACCCTCGGAATCTCTGGGGCCAACGTCCTGCCTTTC.

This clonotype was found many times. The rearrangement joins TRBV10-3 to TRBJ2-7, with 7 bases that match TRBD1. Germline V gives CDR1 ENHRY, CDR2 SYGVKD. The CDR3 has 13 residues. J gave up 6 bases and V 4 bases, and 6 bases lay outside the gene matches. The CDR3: CAISGTGASEQYF. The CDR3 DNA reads TGTGCCATCAGTGGAACAGGGGCGTCCGAGCAGTACTTC.

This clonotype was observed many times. The CDR3 DNA reads as TGTGCCAGCAGCTTCGAGATCTCTGGGGCCAACGTCCTGACTTTC. This gives the protein CASSFEISGANVLTF. The V and J genes are TRBV5-5 and TRBJ2-6; no clear D. CDR3 length: 15 residues. V was trimmed by 2 bases and J by 0 bases, leaving 6 bases between them. From germline, CDR1 is SGHKS and CDR2 YYEKEE (reference sequence).

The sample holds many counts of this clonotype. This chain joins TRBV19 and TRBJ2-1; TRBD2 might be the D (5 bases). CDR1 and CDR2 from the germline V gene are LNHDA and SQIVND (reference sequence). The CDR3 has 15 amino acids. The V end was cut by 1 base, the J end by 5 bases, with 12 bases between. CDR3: CASSIVFERHNEQFF. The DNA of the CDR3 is TGTGCCAGTAGTATAGTGTTTGAGCGGCACAATGAGCAGTTCTTC.

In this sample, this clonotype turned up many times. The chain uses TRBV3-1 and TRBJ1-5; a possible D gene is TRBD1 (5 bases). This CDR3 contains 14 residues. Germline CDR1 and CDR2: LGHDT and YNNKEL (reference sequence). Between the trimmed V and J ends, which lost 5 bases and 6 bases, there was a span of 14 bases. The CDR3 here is CASSSGPGPQPQHF. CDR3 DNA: TGTGCCAGCAGCTCGGGGCCCGGGCCTCAGCCCCAGCATTTT.

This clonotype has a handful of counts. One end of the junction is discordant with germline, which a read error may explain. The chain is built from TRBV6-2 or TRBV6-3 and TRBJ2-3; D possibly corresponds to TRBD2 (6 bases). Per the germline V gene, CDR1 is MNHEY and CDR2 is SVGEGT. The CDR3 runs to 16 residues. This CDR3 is CASSHSPGEGTDTQYF. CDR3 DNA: TGTGCCAGCAGTCACTCCCCGGGGGAGGGCACAGATACGCAGTATTTT.

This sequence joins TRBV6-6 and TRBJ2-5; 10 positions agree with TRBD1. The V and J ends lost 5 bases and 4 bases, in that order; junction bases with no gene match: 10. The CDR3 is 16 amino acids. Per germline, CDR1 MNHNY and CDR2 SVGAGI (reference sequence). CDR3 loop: CASSHGGQGLRETQYF. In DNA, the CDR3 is TGTGCCAGCAGTCACGGGGGACAGGGGTTGCGAGAGACCCAGTACTTC.

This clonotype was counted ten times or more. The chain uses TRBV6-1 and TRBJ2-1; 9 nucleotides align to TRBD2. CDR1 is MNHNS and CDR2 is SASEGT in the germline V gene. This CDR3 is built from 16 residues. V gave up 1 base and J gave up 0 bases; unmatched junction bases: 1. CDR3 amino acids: CASSEVSGSSYNEQFF. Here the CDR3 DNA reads TGTGCCAGCAGTGAAGTTAGCGGGAGCTCCTACAATGAGCAGTTCTTC.

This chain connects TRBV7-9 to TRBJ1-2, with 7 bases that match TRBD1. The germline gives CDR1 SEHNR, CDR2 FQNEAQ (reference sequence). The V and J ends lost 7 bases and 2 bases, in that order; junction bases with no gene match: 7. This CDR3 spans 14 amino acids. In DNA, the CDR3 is TGTGCCAGCAAAGGGACAGAACAAAACTATGGCTACACCTTC. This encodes CASKGTEQNYGYTF.

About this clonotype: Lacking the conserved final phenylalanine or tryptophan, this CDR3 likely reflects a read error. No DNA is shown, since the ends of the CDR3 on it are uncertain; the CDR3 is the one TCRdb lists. This chain's CDR3 is CASSSNRG. J is TRBJ1-6 and V is TRBV7-2; the DNA was not compared with TRBD1, the D call given in the table. The CDR3 extends over 8 residues, inclusive of both ends. Germline V gene lookup returns CDR1 SGHTA and CDR2 FQGNSA.

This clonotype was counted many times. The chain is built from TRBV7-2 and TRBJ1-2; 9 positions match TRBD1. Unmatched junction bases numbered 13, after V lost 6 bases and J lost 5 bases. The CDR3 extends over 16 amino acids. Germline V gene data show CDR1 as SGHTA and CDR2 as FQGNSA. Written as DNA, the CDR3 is TGTGCCAGCAGTCTAGGGTTGACAGGGGGAGGTTATGGCTACACCTTC. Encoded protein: CASSLGLTGGGYGYTF.

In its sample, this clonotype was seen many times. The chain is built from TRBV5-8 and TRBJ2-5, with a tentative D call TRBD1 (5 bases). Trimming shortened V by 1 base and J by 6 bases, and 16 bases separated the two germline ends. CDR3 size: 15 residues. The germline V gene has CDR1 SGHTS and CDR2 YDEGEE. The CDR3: CASSLLQAASQTQYF. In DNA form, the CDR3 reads TGTGCCAGCAGCTTGTTACAGGCGGCAAGTCAGACCCAGTACTTC.

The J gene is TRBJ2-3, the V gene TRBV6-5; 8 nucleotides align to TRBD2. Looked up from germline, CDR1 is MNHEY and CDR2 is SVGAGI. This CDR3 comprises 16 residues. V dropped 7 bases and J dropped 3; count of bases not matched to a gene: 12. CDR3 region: CASNPYGASGTDTQYF. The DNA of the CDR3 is TGTGCCAGCAATCCGTACGGGGCTAGCGGGACAGATACGCAGTATTTT.

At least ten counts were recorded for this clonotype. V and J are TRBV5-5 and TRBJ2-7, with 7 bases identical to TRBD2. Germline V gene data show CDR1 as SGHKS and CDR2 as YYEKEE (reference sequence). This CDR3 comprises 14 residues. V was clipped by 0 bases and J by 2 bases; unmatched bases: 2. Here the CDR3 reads CASSLASGTYEQYF. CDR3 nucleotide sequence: TGTGCCAGCAGCTTGGCTAGCGGTACCTACGAGCAGTACTTC.

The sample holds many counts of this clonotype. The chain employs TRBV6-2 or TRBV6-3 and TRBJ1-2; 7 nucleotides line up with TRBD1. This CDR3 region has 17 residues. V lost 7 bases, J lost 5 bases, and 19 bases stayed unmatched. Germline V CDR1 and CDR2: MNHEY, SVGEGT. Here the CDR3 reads CASTFRDSPYRGYGYTF. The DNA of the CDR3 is TGTGCCAGCACCTTCCGGGACAGCCCATACAGAGGGTATGGCTACACCTTC.

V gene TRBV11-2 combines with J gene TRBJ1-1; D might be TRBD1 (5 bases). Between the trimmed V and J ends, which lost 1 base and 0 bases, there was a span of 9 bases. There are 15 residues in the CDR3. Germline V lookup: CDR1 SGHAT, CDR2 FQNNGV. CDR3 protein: CASSLVAGMNTEAFF. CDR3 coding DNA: TGTGCCAGCAGCTTAGTGGCAGGGATGAACACTGAAGCTTTCTTT.

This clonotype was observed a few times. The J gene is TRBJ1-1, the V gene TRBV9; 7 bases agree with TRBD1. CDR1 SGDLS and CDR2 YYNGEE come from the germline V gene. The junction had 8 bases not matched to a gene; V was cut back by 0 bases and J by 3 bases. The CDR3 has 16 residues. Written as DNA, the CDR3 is TGTGCCAGCAGCGTAGCTGCGACAGGGATCGACACTGAAGCTTTCTTT. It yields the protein CASSVAATGIDTEAFF.

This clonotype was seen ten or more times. The CDR3, as DNA: TGCGCCAGCAGACCCGGTTCCTCGGGTGGGGCCAACGTCCTGACTTTC. Amino acids: CASRPGSSGGANVLTF. V is TRBV5-1 and J is TRBJ2-6; D unresolved. The germline gives CDR1 SGHRS, CDR2 YFSETQ. Trimming removed 5 bases from V and 3 bases from J, with 15 bases in between. This CDR3 has 16 residues.

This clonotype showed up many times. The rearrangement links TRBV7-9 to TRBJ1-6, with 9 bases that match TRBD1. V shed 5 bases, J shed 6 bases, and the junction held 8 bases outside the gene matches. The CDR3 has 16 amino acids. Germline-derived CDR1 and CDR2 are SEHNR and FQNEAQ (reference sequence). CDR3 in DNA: TGTGCCAGCAGCATGGGACAGGGTTTTTCTAATTCACCCCTCCACTTT. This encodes CASSMGQGFSNSPLHF.